These T cell receptor beta chains were read from a single sample in a study of cytomegalovirus exposure and HLA in healthy donors. This table comes from immunoSEQ multiplex PCR, and its TCRdb copy is limited to in-frame clones, with some not included. The sample lists about 160,000 clones, 80% to 90% occurring once. The source material was PBMCs. These receptors originate from a man between 50 and 59 years old in good health and CMV-seropositive. The CDR3 runs from the conserved cysteine through the conserved F or W. A D gene is named only where the DNA matches it firmly. Clone size is shown for a subset of rows, as once, few, many or a class of expanded clone.

clone size,D gene,V gene,J gene,CDR3 DNA,CDR3 protein
-,-,TRBV27,TRBJ2-3,TGTGCCAGCAGTTTAAAGTCAGGGGATACGCAGTATTTT,CASSLKSGDTQYF
-,TRBD1,TRBV5-1,TRBJ2-2,TGCGCCAGCAGCCCCGGGACAGGGGCATTTACCGGGGAGCTGTTTTTT,CASSPGTGAFTGELFF
-,TRBD2,TRBV4-2,TRBJ2-3,TGTGCCAGCAGCCAAGGGGTGACTAGCGGGGGCACAGATACGCAGTATTTT,CASSQGVTSGGTDTQYF
few,TRBD2,TRBV19,TRBJ2-1,TGTGCCAGTAGTGCGATTCGGATTAGCGGGAGGGCGAATGAGCAGTTCTTC,CASSAIRISGRANEQFF
-,-,TRBV6-1,TRBJ2-1,TGTGCCAGCAGTGATCCACCGGGACATCGAGCGCCGAGCTCCTACAATGAGCAGTTCTTC,CASSDPPGHRAPSSYNEQFF
-,TRBD2,TRBV6-1,TRBJ2-1,TGTGCCAGCAGTCCCGCCGGGACTAGCATCAATGAGCAGTTCTTC,CASSPAGTSINEQFF
-,-,TRBV5-1,TRBJ1-2,TGCGCCAGCAGCCCTCGGGAACGTAACTATGGCTACACCTTC,CASSPRERNYGYTF
-,TRBD2,TRBV6-5,TRBJ2-1,TGTGCCAGCACGGCCGGGACTAGCGGGAGAAATGAGCAGTTCTTC,CASTAGTSGRNEQFF
-,-,TRBV5-4,TRBJ1-1,TGTGCCAGCAGCGATAACAGGGCAGGCAACACTGAAGCTTTCTTT,CASSDNRAGNTEAFF
-,-,TRBV6-6,TRBJ2-7,TGTGCCAGCTGTACCAAGGGGGAGCAGTACTTC,CASCTKGEQYF
once,TRBD2,TRBV9,TRBJ2-5,TGTGCCAGCAGCGTAGGCCAGCGGGGGCCCCAAGAGACCCAGTACTTC,CASSVGQRGPQETQYF
few,-,TRBV19,TRBJ1-6,TGTGCCAGTAGTATTGGGGCCTGGAATTCACCCCTCCACTTT,CASSIGAWNSPLHF
-,TRBD1,TRBV5-1,TRBJ2-2,TGCGCCAGCAGCTTGGGCGACAGGGGGAGCACCGGGGAGCTGTTTTTT,CASSLGDRGSTGELFF
-,-,TRBV15,TRBJ1-1,TGTGCCACCAGCAGAGATCCCCCCACAAGACTTGAAGCTTTCTTT,CATSRDPPTRLEAFF
-,-,TRBV19,TRBJ2-3,TGTGCCAGTAGTATTAAGGGGCGATTCACAGATACGCAGTATTTT,CASSIKGRFTDTQYF
-,TRBD2,TRBV7-9,TRBJ2-2,TGTGCCAGCAGCCTGACTAGCGGGACGGGGGAGCTGTTTTTT,CASSLTSGTGELFF
few,-,TRBV11-2,TRBJ2-7,TGTGCCAGCAGCTTAGAAACGTCAGGGTCCTACGAGCAGTACTTC,CASSLETSGSYEQYF
-,-,TRBV7-8,TRBJ1-5,TGTGCCAGCAGCTTGGTCCGGGGGATCGGCAATCAGCCCCAGCATTTT,CASSLVRGIGNQPQHF
-,TRBD1,TRBV7-6,TRBJ2-7,TGTGCCAGCAGCTTATCGTCCGTACAGGGGGACTCCTACGAGCAGTACTTC,CASSLSSVQGDSYEQYF
-,TRBD2,TRBV25-1,TRBJ2-7,TGTGCCAGCAGACGAGCGGGGGGGCCGGATGAGCAGTACTTC,CASRRAGGPDEQYF